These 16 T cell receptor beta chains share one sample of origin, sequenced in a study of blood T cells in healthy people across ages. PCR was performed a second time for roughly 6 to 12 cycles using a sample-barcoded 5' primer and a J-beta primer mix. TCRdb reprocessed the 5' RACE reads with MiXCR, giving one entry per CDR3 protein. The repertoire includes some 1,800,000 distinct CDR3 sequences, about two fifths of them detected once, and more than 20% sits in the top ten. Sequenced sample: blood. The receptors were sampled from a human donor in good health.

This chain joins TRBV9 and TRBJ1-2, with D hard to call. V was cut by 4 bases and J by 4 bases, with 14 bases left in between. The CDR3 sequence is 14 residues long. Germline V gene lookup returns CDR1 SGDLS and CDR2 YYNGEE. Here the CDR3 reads CASSPIGQFYGYTF. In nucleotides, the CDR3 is TGTGCCAGCAGCCCTATAGGGCAGTTCTATGGCTACACCTTC.

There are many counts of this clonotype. The DNA of the CDR3 is TGCGCCAGCAGCTTGGGGATCGGCATTAAGAATGAGCAGTTCTTC. Translation gives CASSLGIGIKNEQFF. The chain uses TRBV5-1 and TRBJ2-1; no clear D gene. The V gene's germline CDR1 is SGHRS and CDR2 YFSETQ. The V gene lost 0 bases and the J gene lost 7 bases, with 14 bases spanning the gap. The CDR3 is 15 amino acids.

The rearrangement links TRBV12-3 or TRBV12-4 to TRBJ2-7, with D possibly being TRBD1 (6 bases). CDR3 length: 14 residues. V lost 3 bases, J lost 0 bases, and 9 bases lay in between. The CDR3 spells CASSFPGHSYEQYF. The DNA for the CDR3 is TGTGCCAGCAGTTTCCCGGGACACTCCTACGAGCAGTACTTC.

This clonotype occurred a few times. CDR3 amino acids: CSASGRDRGQTNYGYTF. The DNA of the CDR3 is TGCAGTGCCAGTGGACGGGACAGGGGACAAACTAACTATGGCTACACCTTC. The V gene is TRBV20-1, the J gene TRBJ1-2; 10 nucleotides match TRBD1. CDR3 length equals 17 residues. The trim removed 6 bases at V and 0 bases at J, leaving 13 bases unmatched. Germline CDR1 reads DFQATT; CDR2 reads SNEGSKA (reference sequence).

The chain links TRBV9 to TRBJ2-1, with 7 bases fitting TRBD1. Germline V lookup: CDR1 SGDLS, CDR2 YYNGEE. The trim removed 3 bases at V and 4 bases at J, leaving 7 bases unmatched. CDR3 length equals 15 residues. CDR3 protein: CASSGTGVGYNEQFF. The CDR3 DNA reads TGTGCCAGCAGCGGCACAGGGGTGGGGTACAATGAGCAGTTCTTC.

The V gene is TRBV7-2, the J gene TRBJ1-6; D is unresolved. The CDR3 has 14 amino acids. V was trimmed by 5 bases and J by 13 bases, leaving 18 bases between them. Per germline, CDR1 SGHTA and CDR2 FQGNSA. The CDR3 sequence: CASSVGGGRIPLHF. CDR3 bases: TGTGCCAGCAGCGTAGGAGGTGGGAGGATTCCCCTCCACTTT.

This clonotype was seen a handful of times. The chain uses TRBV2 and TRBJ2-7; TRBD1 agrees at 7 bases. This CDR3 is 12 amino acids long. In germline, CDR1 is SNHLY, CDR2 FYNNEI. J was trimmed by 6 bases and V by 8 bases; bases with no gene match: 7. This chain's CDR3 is CASAEDRVEQYF. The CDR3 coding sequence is TGTGCCAGCGCTGAAGACAGGGTCGAGCAGTACTTC.

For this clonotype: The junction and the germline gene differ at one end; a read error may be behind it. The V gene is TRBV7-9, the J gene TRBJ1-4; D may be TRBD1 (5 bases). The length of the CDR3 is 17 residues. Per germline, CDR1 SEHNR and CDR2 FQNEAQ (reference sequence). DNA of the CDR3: TGTGTCAGCAGCCCTACAGGAGCCTTCGCTACTAATGAAAAACTGTTTTTT. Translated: CVSSPTGAFATNEKLFF.

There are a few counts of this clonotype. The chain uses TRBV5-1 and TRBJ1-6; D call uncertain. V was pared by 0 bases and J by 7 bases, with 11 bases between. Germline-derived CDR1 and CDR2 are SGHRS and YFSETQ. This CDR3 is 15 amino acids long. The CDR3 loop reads CASSLGWAENSPLHF. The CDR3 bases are TGCGCCAGCAGCTTGGGATGGGCAGAAAATTCACCCCTCCACTTT.

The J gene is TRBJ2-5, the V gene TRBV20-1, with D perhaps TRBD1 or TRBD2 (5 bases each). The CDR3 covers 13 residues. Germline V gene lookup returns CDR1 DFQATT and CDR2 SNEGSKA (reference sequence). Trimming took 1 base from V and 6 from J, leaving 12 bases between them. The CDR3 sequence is CSARVGVMQTQYF. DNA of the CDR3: TGCAGTGCTAGAGTGGGGGTTATGCAGACCCAGTACTTC.

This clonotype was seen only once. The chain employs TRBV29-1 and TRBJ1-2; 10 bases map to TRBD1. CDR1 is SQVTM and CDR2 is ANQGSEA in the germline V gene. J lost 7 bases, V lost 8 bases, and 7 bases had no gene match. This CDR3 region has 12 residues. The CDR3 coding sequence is TGCAGCACAAACGACAGGGGGCCTGGCTACACCTTC. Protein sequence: CSTNDRGPGYTF.

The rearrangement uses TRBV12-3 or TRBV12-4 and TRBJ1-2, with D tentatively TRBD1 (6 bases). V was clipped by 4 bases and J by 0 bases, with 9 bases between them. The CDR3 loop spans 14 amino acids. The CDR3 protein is CASSWDNSNYGYTF. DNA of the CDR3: TGTGCCAGCAGTTGGGACAATTCTAACTATGGCTACACCTTC.

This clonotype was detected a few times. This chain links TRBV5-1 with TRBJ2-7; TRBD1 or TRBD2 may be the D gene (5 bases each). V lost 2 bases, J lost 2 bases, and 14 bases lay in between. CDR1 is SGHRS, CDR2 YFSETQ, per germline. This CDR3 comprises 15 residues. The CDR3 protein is CASSFDGALTYEQYF. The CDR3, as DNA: TGCGCCAGCAGCTTTGACGGGGCTTTGACCTACGAGCAGTACTTC.

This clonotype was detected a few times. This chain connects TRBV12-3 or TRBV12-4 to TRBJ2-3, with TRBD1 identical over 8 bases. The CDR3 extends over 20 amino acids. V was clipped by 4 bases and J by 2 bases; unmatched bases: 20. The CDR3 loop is CASSWWTGTNNVPYTDTQYF. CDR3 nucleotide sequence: TGTGCCAGCAGTTGGTGGACAGGGACAAACAATGTGCCCTACACAGATACGCAGTATTTT.

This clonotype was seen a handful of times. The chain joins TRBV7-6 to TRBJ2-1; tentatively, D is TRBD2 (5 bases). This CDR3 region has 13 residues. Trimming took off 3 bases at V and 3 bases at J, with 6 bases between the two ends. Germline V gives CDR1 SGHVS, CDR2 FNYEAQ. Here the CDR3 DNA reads TGTGCCAGCAGCTTTAGCGTCTACAATGAGCAGTTCTTC. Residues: CASSFSVYNEQFF. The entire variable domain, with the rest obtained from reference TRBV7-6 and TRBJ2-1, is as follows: GAGVSQSPRYKVTKRGQDVALRCDPISGHVSLYWYRQALGQGPEFLTYFNYEAQQDKSGLPNDRFSAERPEGSISTLTIQRTEQRDSAMYRCASSFSVYNEQFFGPGTRLTVL.

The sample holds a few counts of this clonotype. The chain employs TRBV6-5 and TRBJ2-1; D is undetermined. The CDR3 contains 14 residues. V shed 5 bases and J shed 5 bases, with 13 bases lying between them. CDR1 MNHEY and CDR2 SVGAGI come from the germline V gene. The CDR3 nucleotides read TGTGCCAGCAGTCCCCGACCCCTTGACAATGAGCAGTTCTTC. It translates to CASSPRPLDNEQFF.